Listed below are T cell receptor beta chains from one sample, sequenced in a study of T cell responses to AZD1222 COVID-19 vaccine. Sequencing was performed with immunoSEQ multiplex PCR; in TCRdb, only in-frame clones are kept and a portion is missing. Here the sample spans approximately 90,000 clones, just over 90% being singletons. Here the sequenced sample was peripheral blood, taken on day 0 of AZD1222 vaccination. These receptors all stem from an adult in good health. Both conserved end residues are part of each CDR3. D genes are given only for firm matches. The size of a clone is reported for some rows only, either as once, few or many, or as a class for expanded clones.

len	abundance	v_gene	j_gene	d_gene	CDR3aa	CDR3nt
14	NA	TRBV4-3	TRBJ1-6	NA	CASSQELINSPLHF	TGCGCCAGCAGCCAAGAACTGATTAATTCACCCCTCCACTTT
13	NA	TRBV2	TRBJ2-7	TRBD1	CASSRGQGNEQYF	TGTGCCAGCAGCAGAGGACAGGGGAACGAGCAGTACTTC
18	NA	TRBV6-1	TRBJ2-7	NA	CASSEAGDGEGTTGEQYF	TGTGCCAGCAGTGAAGCTGGGGATGGAGAGGGAACAACGGGCGAGCAGTACTTC
15	NA	TRBV28	TRBJ2-2	TRBD2	CASRRGLARSGELFF	TGTGCCAGCCGTCGGGGACTAGCTCGTTCCGGGGAGCTGTTTTTT
14	NA	TRBV27	TRBJ2-2	NA	CASSFSHYTGELFF	TGTGCCAGCAGTTTTTCTCACTACACCGGGGAGCTGTTTTTT
13	NA	TRBV19	TRBJ1-5	NA	CASRQNSNQPQHF	TGTGCCAGCCGACAGAATAGCAATCAGCCCCAGCATTTT
17	once	TRBV19	TRBJ1-3	NA	CASSIDLQTVEVNTIYF	TGTGCCAGTAGTATAGACTTACAAACCGTGGAGGTAAACACCATATATTTT
16	NA	TRBV14	TRBJ1-2	NA	CASSQGRGHVIYGYTF	TGTGCCAGCAGCCAGGGCAGAGGGCACGTTATCTATGGCTACACCTTC
18	NA	TRBV5-1	TRBJ2-7	TRBD2	CASSIKGLAGEGAYEQYF	TGCGCCAGCAGCATAAAAGGGCTAGCGGGAGAGGGGGCCTACGAGCAGTACTTC
16	NA	TRBV5-1	TRBJ2-3	TRBD1	CVSSLRTGESTDTQYF	TGCGTCAGCAGCCTTCGGACAGGGGAGAGCACAGATACGCAGTATTTT
13	NA	TRBV6-9	TRBJ2-7	NA	CASSRDRSYEQYF	TGTGCCAGCAGTCGAGACAGATCCTACGAGCAGTACTTC
19	NA	TRBV6-2/TRBV6-3	TRBJ2-2	TRBD2	CASIPRGLAGGLSTGELFF	TGTGCCAGCATCCCGCGGGGCTTAGCGGGAGGTTTGAGCACCGGGGAGCTGTTTTTT
11	NA	TRBV29-1	TRBJ1-1	NA	CSARALGGAFF	TGCAGCGCTCGCGCTTTAGGCGGAGCTTTCTTT
15	NA	TRBV2	TRBJ1-5	NA	CASSEWQGGWGPQHF	TGTGCCAGCAGTGAGTGGCAGGGAGGTTGGGGGCCCCAGCATTTT
14	NA	TRBV3-1/TRBV3-2	TRBJ1-5	NA	CASSPGRVNQPQHF	TGTGCCAGCAGTCCCGGGAGGGTGAATCAGCCCCAGCATTTT
15	NA	TRBV5-1	TRBJ2-2	NA	CANSSSDFNTGELFF	TGCGCCAACAGCTCATCGGACTTTAACACCGGGGAGCTGTTTTTT
15	NA	TRBV5-5	TRBJ2-1	NA	CASSLLAALNNEQFF	TGTGCCAGCAGCTTGTTAGCGGCGCTCAACAATGAGCAGTTCTTC
16	NA	TRBV9	TRBJ1-4	NA	CASSPLPVSTNEKLFF	TGTGCCAGCAGCCCGCTCCCAGTGTCAACTAATGAAAAACTGTTTTTT
13	NA	TRBV29-1	TRBJ2-3	NA	CSVVGHYTDTQYF	TGCAGCGTTGTAGGACACTACACAGATACGCAGTATTTT
13	NA	TRBV2	TRBJ1-6	NA	CASSEALMAVLHF	TGTGCCAGCAGTGAAGCGCTTATGGCAGTCCTCCACTTT
13	NA	TRBV6-6	TRBJ1-5	TRBD1	CASSITGERAQHF	TGTGCCAGCAGTATCACAGGGGAAAGGGCCCAGCATTTT
15	few	TRBV10-3	TRBJ1-3	NA	CAISDYLGSGNTIYF	TGTGCCATCAGTGACTACCTAGGGTCTGGAAACACCATATATTTT
16	NA	TRBV23-1	TRBJ1-5	NA	CASSQSGSDRNQPQHF	TGCGCCAGCAGTCAAAGTGGGTCGGACCGCAATCAGCCCCAGCATTTT
15	NA	TRBV18	TRBJ1-1	TRBD1	CASSRTGGLDTEAFF	TGTGCCAGCTCGCGGACAGGGGGCCTGGACACTGAAGCTTTCTTT
14	NA	TRBV5-6	TRBJ1-2	TRBD1	CASSEGQEHYGYTF	TGTGCCAGCAGCGAGGGACAGGAGCACTATGGCTACACCTTC
14	NA	TRBV5-1	TRBJ1-1	NA	CASSLELRNTEAFF	TGCGCCAGCAGCTTGGAACTTAGAAACACTGAAGCTTTCTTT
13	NA	TRBV18	TRBJ2-1	NA	CASSSRGGNEQFF	TGTGCCAGCTCATCCCGGGGAGGCAATGAGCAGTTCTTC
14	NA	TRBV16	TRBJ1-1	NA	CASSPSLGNTEAFF	TGTGCCAGCAGCCCTAGCCTGGGGAACACTGAAGCTTTCTTT
14	NA	TRBV6-4	TRBJ1-1	NA	CASRLQGESTEAFF	TGTGCCAGCAGACTACAGGGAGAAAGCACTGAAGCTTTCTTT
18	NA	TRBV9	TRBJ1-4	TRBD1	CASSVKTGGLATNEKLFF	TGTGCCAGCAGCGTAAAGACAGGGGGCTTGGCAACTAATGAAAAACTGTTTTTT
14	NA	TRBV5-6	TRBJ2-7	NA	CASSRRGVSYEQYF	TGTGCCAGCAGCAGGAGGGGAGTCTCCTACGAGCAGTACTTC
16	NA	TRBV5-1	TRBJ1-1	TRBD1	CASSLLTGGIGTEAFF	TGCGCCAGCAGCTTGCTCACAGGGGGAATTGGGACTGAAGCTTTCTTT
12	NA	TRBV14	TRBJ2-7	NA	CASSQVTFEQYF	TGTGCCAGCAGCCAAGTGACGTTCGAGCAGTACTTC
15	NA	TRBV10-3	TRBJ2-7	NA	CAIRGMTSSSYEQYF	TGTGCCATCAGGGGAATGACGTCCAGCTCCTACGAGCAGTACTTC
14	NA	TRBV6-5	TRBJ1-1	NA	CASSYSAGNTEAFF	TGTGCCAGCAGTTACTCGGCGGGGAACACTGAAGCTTTCTTT
15	NA	TRBV6-5	TRBJ1-5	NA	CASSPNFRGNQPQHF	TGTGCCAGCAGTCCAAACTTCAGGGGTAACCAGCCCCAGCATTTT
14	NA	TRBV14	TRBJ1-5	NA	CASSQVGGNQPQHF	TGTGCCAGCAGCCAAGTAGGCGGCAATCAGCCCCAGCATTTT
13	NA	TRBV30	TRBJ1-4	NA	CAWTRTEGEKLFF	TGTGCCTGGACGCGGACCGAGGGTGAAAAACTGTTTTTT
14	NA	TRBV6-4	TRBJ2-2	TRBD2	CASSGGSGHGELFF	TGTGCCAGCAGTGGAGGTAGCGGGCACGGGGAGCTGTTTTTT
15	NA	TRBV19	TRBJ1-4	NA	CASSRVMVSNEKLFF	TGTGCCAGTAGTCGAGTCATGGTTTCTAATGAAAAACTGTTTTTT
15	once	TRBV2	TRBJ2-1	TRBD2	CASKRGGGAYNEQFF	TGTGCCAGCAAGCGTGGCGGGGGGGCCTACAATGAGCAGTTCTTC
16	NA	TRBV28	TRBJ1-4	NA	CASSRHTGTENEKLFF	TGTGCCAGCAGCCGCCACACCGGGACGGAGAATGAAAAACTGTTTTTT
15	NA	TRBV27	TRBJ2-1	NA	CASSHRVTGINEQFF	TGTGCCAGCAGCCACAGGGTAACGGGTATAAATGAGCAGTTCTTC
14	once	TRBV9	TRBJ1-4	TRBD1	CASSEGTGREKLFF	TGTGCCAGCAGCGAGGGGACAGGGCGTGAAAAACTGTTTTTT
14	NA	TRBV3-1/TRBV3-2	TRBJ2-4	NA	CASAGSLAKNIQYF	TGTGCCAGCGCGGGGAGTTTAGCCAAAAACATTCAGTACTTC
14	NA	TRBV7-9	TRBJ2-5	NA	CASSTRTIQETQYF	TGTGCCAGCAGCACCCGGACAATTCAAGAGACCCAGTACTTC
15	NA	TRBV6-5	TRBJ2-2	TRBD1	CASSYRTGIAGELFF	TGTGCCAGCAGTTACAGGACAGGGATCGCCGGGGAGCTGTTTTTT
13	NA	TRBV29-1	TRBJ1-3	NA	CSVEQGWGNTIYF	TGCAGCGTTGAACAGGGCTGGGGAAACACCATATATTTT
17	NA	TRBV7-9	TRBJ2-2	NA	CASSSTGQSSNTGELFF	TGTGCCAGCAGCTCAACAGGACAGTCATCGAACACCGGGGAGCTGTTTTTT
15	NA	TRBV29-1	TRBJ2-7	NA	CSVEGWGSGTYEQYF	TGCAGCGTTGAAGGGTGGGGTAGCGGAACTTACGAGCAGTACTTC
13	NA	TRBV5-1	TRBJ2-3	NA	CASSLGIADTQYF	TGCGCCAGCAGCTTGGGTATAGCAGATACGCAGTATTTT
14	NA	TRBV7-9	TRBJ1-2	NA	CASSSGQPNYGYTF	TGTGCCAGCAGCTCCGGACAGCCTAACTATGGCTACACCTTC
14	NA	TRBV7-9	TRBJ2-7	TRBD2	CASSLGLATYEQYF	TGTGCCAGCAGCTTGGGACTAGCCACCTACGAGCAGTACTTC